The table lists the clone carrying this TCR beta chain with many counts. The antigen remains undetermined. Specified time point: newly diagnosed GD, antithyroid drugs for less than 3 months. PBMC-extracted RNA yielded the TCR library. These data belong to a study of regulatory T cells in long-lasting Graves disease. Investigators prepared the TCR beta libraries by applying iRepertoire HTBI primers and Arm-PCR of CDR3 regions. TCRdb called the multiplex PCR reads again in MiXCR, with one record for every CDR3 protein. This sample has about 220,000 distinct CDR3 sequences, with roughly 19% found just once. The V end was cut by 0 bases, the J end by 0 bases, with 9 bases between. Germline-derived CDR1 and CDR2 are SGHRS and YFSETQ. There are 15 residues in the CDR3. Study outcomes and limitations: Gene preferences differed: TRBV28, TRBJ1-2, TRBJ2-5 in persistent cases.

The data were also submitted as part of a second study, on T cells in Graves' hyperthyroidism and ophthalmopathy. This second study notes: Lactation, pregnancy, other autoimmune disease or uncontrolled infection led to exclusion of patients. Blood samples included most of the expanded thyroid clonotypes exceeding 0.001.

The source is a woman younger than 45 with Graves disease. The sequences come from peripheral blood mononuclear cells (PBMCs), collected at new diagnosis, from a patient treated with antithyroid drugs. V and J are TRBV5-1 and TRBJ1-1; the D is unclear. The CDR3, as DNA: TGCGCCAGCAGCTTGGGTCAGCAATTGAACACTGAAGCTTTCTTT. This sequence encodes CASSLGQQLNTEAFF.